This T cell receptor (beta chain) was profiled in a study of shared clonotypes between healthy human individuals. Notes on the study in general: Owing to a small donor count, the genetic and exposure-history diversity represented was limited. What naive subsets generally showed was a larger estimated richness than memory subsets showed. All-four-donor shared clonotypes had higher generation probabilities than non-shared clonotypes did.

Produced via immunoSEQ multiplex PCR; TCRdb's table is partial and in-frame only. The sample carries about 1.5 million clones, approximately 98% recorded once. About this clone: Antigen unknown.

J was trimmed by 2 bases and V by 2 bases; bases with no gene match: 4. The V gene's germline CDR1 is SGHVS and CDR2 FNYEAQ. The CDR3 totals 16 residues. This receptor was taken from a man aged 30 to 39 in good health. The sequenced material came from naive CD4+ T cells sorted from blood. Stated subset: CD45RA+ positively selected. The chain has TRBV7-6 and TRBJ1-3; 9 bases map to TRBD1. CDR3 in amino acids: CASSLIQGAPGNTIYF. The CDR3 DNA reads TGTGCCAGCAGCTTAATACAGGGGGCGCCTGGAAACACCATATATTTT.